A single sample gave rise to the 29 T cell receptor beta chains below, sequenced in a study of identical twins. TCRdb itself ran the 5' RACE reads through MiXCR, one entry per CDR3 protein. The data hold 470,000 or so distinct CDR3 sequences, with less than 25% observed a single time. These data also formed part of another study, on T cells expressing NK-cell markers.

Sequenced material: CD4+ T cells sorted from blood. These receptor sequences come from a woman aged 18-29 years in good health.

This clonotype was seen only a few times. The chain combines TRBV5-1 with TRBJ2-2, with a possible D match to TRBD1 (5 bases). This CDR3 contains 12 residues. V dropped 4 bases and J dropped 7 bases, with 8 bases sitting between them. Germline V gene data show CDR1 as SGHRS and CDR2 as YFSETQ. In DNA, the CDR3 is TGCGCCAGCAGCGCTCAGGGCGGGGAGCTGTTTTTT. It yields the protein CASSAQGGELFF.

Here the CDR3 reads CSVPGQGENGYTF. Written as DNA, the CDR3 is TGCAGCGTTCCGGGACAGGGAGAAAATGGCTACACCTTC. The V and J genes are TRBV29-1 and TRBJ1-2; the match to TRBD1 covers 9 bases. Germline CDR1 SQVTM, CDR2 ANQGSEA. Trimming took 5 bases from V and 6 from J; bases not matched to a gene: 7. CDR3 size: 13 residues.

This chain uses TRBV6-4 with TRBJ2-1; 8 bases align to TRBD2. This CDR3 has 16 amino acids. The ends lost 0 bases at V and 5 bases at J; junction bases unmatched: 6. CDR1 is MRHNA and CDR2 is SNTAGT in the germline V gene. Here the CDR3 reads CASSDSWTSPHNEQFF. The CDR3 coding sequence is TGTGCCAGCAGTGACTCATGGACTAGCCCCCACAATGAGCAGTTCTTC.

This clonotype was seen only a few times. The CDR3 loop reads CASSLGAGAYQPQHF. The CDR3 bases are TGCGCCAGCAGCTTGGGGGCAGGGGCCTATCAGCCCCAGCATTTT. V gene TRBV5-1 combines with J gene TRBJ1-5; TRBD1 is a possible D gene (6 bases). Trimming took 0 bases from V and 5 from J, leaving 12 bases between them. The CDR3 has 15 residues. Looked up from germline, CDR1 is SGHRS and CDR2 is YFSETQ.

V is TRBV29-1 and J is TRBJ1-2; 7 bases line up with TRBD1. Germline CDR1 and CDR2: SQVTM and ANQGSEA. The CDR3 runs 10 residues. V dropped 6 bases and J dropped 12; count of bases not matched to a gene: 7. DNA of the CDR3: TGCAGCGTAGAACAGGGGTCGAACACCTTC. This translates into CSVEQGSNTF.

This clonotype was found a few times. The genes are TRBV9 and TRBJ2-7; 7 bases align to TRBD2. Germline CDR1 reads SGDLS; CDR2 reads YYNGEE. This CDR3 is 15 amino acids long. V dropped 0 bases and J dropped 1; count of bases not matched to a gene: 4. DNA for the CDR3: TGTGCCAGCAGCGTAGTTGGTAGCGGGTCCTACGAGCAGTACTTC. It specifies CASSVVGSGSYEQYF.

J is TRBJ2-5 and V is TRBV20-1; TRBD2 matches at 8 bases. In germline, CDR1 is DFQATT, CDR2 SNEGSKA (reference sequence). Unmatched junction bases numbered 17, after V lost 6 bases and J lost 2 bases. The length of the CDR3 is 17 residues. The CDR3 is CSAVPFDGTSRQETQYF. The CDR3 DNA reads as TGCAGTGCCGTCCCATTCGATGGGACTAGTCGACAAGAGACCCAGTACTTC.

The chain carries TRBV12-3 or TRBV12-4 and TRBJ2-1, with D uncertain. Trimming stripped 3 bases from V and 6 bases from J, with 15 bases between. The CDR3 loop spans 15 amino acids. CDR3 region: CASSFFFSWGNEQFF. Written as DNA, the CDR3 is TGTGCCAGCAGTTTTTTTTTTAGTTGGGGCAATGAGCAGTTCTTC.

This clonotype was seen more than once but under ten times. J is TRBJ1-1 and V is TRBV20-1; D is unresolved. Germline V gene data show CDR1 as DFQATT and CDR2 as SNEGSKA (reference sequence). V was trimmed by 2 bases and J by 5 bases, leaving 9 bases between them. The length of the CDR3 is 12 residues. The CDR3 coding sequence is TGCAGTGCTAGAAGAGGGTTGACTGAAGCTTTCTTT. Translating gives CSARRGLTEAFF.

This chain joins TRBV4-1 and TRBJ2-2, with 13 bases matching TRBD2. CDR3 size: 22 residues. CDR1 and CDR2 from the germline V gene are MGHRA and YSYEKL. The ends lost 4 bases at V and 4 bases at J; junction bases unmatched: 21. The chain's CDR3 is CASSLRASRGLAGIFSTGELFF. CDR3 sequence (DNA): TGCGCCAGCAGCCTCAGAGCTAGTAGGGGACTAGCGGGAATCTTTTCCACCGGGGAGCTGTTTTTT.

The J gene is TRBJ2-2, the V gene TRBV7-9; TRBD2 matches at 7 bases. The CDR3 is 16 amino acids. From germline, CDR1 is SEHNR and CDR2 FQNEAQ (reference sequence). J gave up 5 bases and V 1 base, and 7 bases lay outside the gene matches. This chain's CDR3 is CASSLGSAGHTGELFF. The CDR3, as DNA: TGTGCCAGCAGCTTAGGATCAGCGGGGCATACCGGGGAGCTGTTTTTT.

This clonotype has only a few counts. The chain joins TRBV28 to TRBJ2-3; unclear D gene. Trimming pared 6 bases from V and 11 bases from J, leaving 18 bases between. The germline CDR1 and CDR2 sequences are MDHEN and SYDVKM. The CDR3 length is 13 residues. The CDR3 sequence is CASRHTLPSVQYF. The CDR3 DNA sequence: TGTGCCAGCAGACACACCCTCCCCAGTGTGCAGTATTTT. Supplemented by reference TRBV28 and TRBJ2-3, the full variable domain reads DVKVTQSSRYLVKRTGEKVFLECVQDMDHENMFWYRQDPGLGLRLIYFSYDVKMKEKGDIPEGYSVSREKKERFSLILESASTNQTSMYLCASRHTLPSVQYFGPGTRLTVL.

The CDR3 loop is CAISGQGPGTDTQYF. CDR3 nucleotides: TGTGCCATCAGTGGCCAGGGTCCCGGCACAGATACGCAGTATTTT. The chain links TRBV10-3 to TRBJ2-3; TRBD1 is a possible D gene (5 bases). CDR3 length equals 15 residues. V shed 4 bases and J shed 1 base, with 12 bases lying between them. Germline V CDR1 and CDR2: ENHRY, SYGVKD.

This clonotype was seen more than once but under ten times. The chain has TRBV12-3 or TRBV12-4 and TRBJ2-1; 8 bases line up with TRBD2. The junction had 7 bases not matched to a gene; V was cut back by 6 bases and J by 9 bases. The CDR3 length is 13 residues. CDR3 in amino acids: CASSPREGREQFF. The CDR3 DNA sequence: TGTGCCAGCAGCCCCCGGGAGGGGCGTGAGCAGTTCTTC.

This chain connects TRBV20-1 to TRBJ1-1; tentatively, D is TRBD1 (5 bases). CDR3 length equals 14 residues. The V gene lost 1 base and the J gene lost 1 base, with 10 bases spanning the gap. Looked up from germline, CDR1 is DFQATT and CDR2 is SNEGSKA (reference sequence). The CDR3 is CSARVRQSNTEAFF. CDR3 DNA: TGCAGTGCTAGAGTGCGACAGTCGAACACTGAAGCTTTCTTT.

This clonotype was seen a handful of times. This sequence joins TRBV7-2 and TRBJ2-2; no clear D gene. The CDR3 spans 14 residues. Trimming left V 2 bases short and J 5 bases short, with 9 bases between. Germline V CDR1 and CDR2: SGHTA, FQGNSA. CDR3 nucleotides: TGTGCCAGCAGCTTATCGACGAGGACCGGGGAGCTGTTTTTT. Encoded protein: CASSLSTRTGELFF.

This clonotype was recorded a few times. The V call is TRBV20-1, the J call TRBJ1-1; D is uncertain. Germline-derived CDR1 and CDR2 are DFQATT and SNEGSKA (reference sequence). The CDR3 has 12 residues. Deletions cut 6 bases from V and 1 base from J, with 9 bases between. In DNA form, the CDR3 reads TGCAGTGCCCTCAAAGGGAACACTGAAGCTTTCTTT. Translation gives CSALKGNTEAFF.

Ten or more counts support this clonotype. The gene calls are TRBV5-1 and TRBJ2-2; perhaps D is TRBD1 or TRBD2 (6 bases each). This CDR3 is 16 amino acids long. Trimming pared 1 base from V and 2 bases from J, leaving 12 bases between. Germline V gene data show CDR1 as SGHRS and CDR2 as YFSETQ. CDR3 sequence: CASSLQGGRNTGELFF. The CDR3 DNA sequence: TGCGCCAGCAGCTTGCAAGGGGGGCGAAACACCGGGGAGCTGTTTTTT.

The chain links TRBV7-8 to TRBJ2-3; D is uncertain. Germline CDR1 reads SGHVS; CDR2 reads FQNEAQ. The V end was cut by 5 bases, the J end by 4 bases, with 13 bases between. This CDR3 is 14 amino acids long. The CDR3 is CASSRPTDPDTQYF. The CDR3 DNA follows: TGTGCCAGCAGCCGCCCTACTGACCCAGATACGCAGTATTTT.

The chain combines TRBV12-3 or TRBV12-4 with TRBJ1-2, with 11 bases that match TRBD1. CDR3 length equals 16 residues. Unmatched junction bases numbered 7, after V lost 3 bases and J lost 4 bases. The CDR3, as DNA: TGTGCCAGCAGTTTCGGGACAGGGGGAAAGGGCTATGGCTACACCTTC. Translated, it gives CASSFGTGGKGYGYTF.

The table lists this clonotype with a few counts. The gene calls are TRBV12-3 or TRBV12-4 and TRBJ2-3; no definite D call. V dropped 5 bases and J dropped 2 bases, with 14 bases sitting between them. The CDR3 covers 15 residues. The CDR3 loop is CASSPPHYHTDTQYF. CDR3 sequence (DNA): TGTGCCAGCAGTCCTCCGCACTACCACACAGATACGCAGTATTTT.

This chain joins TRBV27 and TRBJ2-2; D gene unclear. The CDR3 is made up of 16 amino acids. CDR1 is MNHEY and CDR2 is SMNVEV in the germline V gene (reference sequence). Trimming shortened V by 3 bases and J by 1 base, and 12 bases separated the two germline ends. The CDR3 reads CASSFFWQVNTGELFF. Written as DNA, the CDR3 is TGTGCCAGCAGTTTCTTTTGGCAGGTGAACACCGGGGAGCTGTTTTTT.

The chain combines TRBV20-1 with TRBJ1-2; D gene uncertain. CDR3 length equals 9 residues. Germline values: CDR1 DFQATT, CDR2 SNEGSKA (reference sequence). V lost 0 bases, J lost 7 bases, and 0 bases lay in between. The CDR3 nucleotides read TGCAGTGCTAGAGATGGCTACACCTTC. Translated, it gives CSARDGYTF.

About this clonotype itself: A much larger clone sits a single nucleotide away, making a read error possible. The chain links TRBV7-2 to TRBJ1-2; D is undetermined. Germline assignment: CDR1 SGHTA and CDR2 FQGNSA. This CDR3 spans 12 amino acids. The CDR3 coding sequence is TGTGCCAGCAGCTTAGTTAACTCTGGCTACACCTTC. Protein product: CASSLVNSGYTF.

The gene calls are TRBV7-2 and TRBJ2-1, with D maybe TRBD2 (6 bases). Germline V gene sequence: CDR1 SGHTA, CDR2 FQGNSA. V lost 5 bases to trimming and J lost 1 base, with 15 bases between them. This CDR3 is built from 16 residues. CDR3 protein: CASSPGTVMSYNEQFF. The CDR3 DNA is TGTGCCAGCAGCCCGGGGACTGTGATGTCCTACAATGAGCAGTTCTTC.

This clonotype was detected once. The chain employs TRBV7-8 and TRBJ2-7; D not certain. CDR3 length: 16 residues. Per the germline V gene, CDR1 is SGHVS and CDR2 is FQNEAQ. Trimming stripped 5 bases from V and 2 bases from J, with 19 bases between. CDR3 region: CASSLQGALNTYEQYF. The DNA for the CDR3 is TGTGCCAGCAGCCTCCAAGGAGCTCTTAACACCTACGAGCAGTACTTC. Full variable domain (outside the CDR3, taken from reference TRBV7-8 and TRBJ2-7): GAGVSQSPRYKVAKRGQDVALRCDPISGHVSLFWYQQALGQGPEFLTYFQNEAQLDKSGLPSDRFFAERPEGSVSTLKIQRTQQEDSAVYLCASSLQGALNTYEQYFGPGTRLTVT.

This clonotype was counted many times. The chain couples TRBV7-8 to TRBJ1-5; D ambiguous. With 5 bases removed from V and 0 bases from J, the gap between germline ends came to 2 bases. Germline CDR1 is SGHVS and CDR2 is FQNEAQ. This CDR3 comprises 12 residues. CDR3 region: CASSDSNQPQHF. As DNA, the CDR3 is TGTGCCAGCAGCGATAGCAATCAGCCCCAGCATTTT.

This clonotype was seen only a few times. This rearrangement joins TRBV20-1 to TRBJ2-3, with TRBD2 matching over 9 bases. The CDR3 runs 12 residues. V was pared by 6 bases and J by 4 bases, with 2 bases of the junction left unmatched. In germline, CDR1 is DFQATT, CDR2 SNEGSKA (reference sequence). The CDR3 region has the DNA TGCAGTGCGGGCGGGAGGGCAGATACGCAGTATTTT. It encodes CSAGGRADTQYF.

This clonotype appeared a few times. The CDR3 region is CASSSQTRGPYEQFF. The CDR3 coding sequence is TGCGCCAGCAGCTCCCAGACCCGGGGGCCGTATGAGCAGTTCTTC. The genes are TRBV5-1 and TRBJ2-1; D may correspond to TRBD1 or TRBD2 (6 bases each). This CDR3 has 15 residues. Per the germline V gene, CDR1 is SGHRS and CDR2 is YFSETQ. The V end was cut by 3 bases, the J end by 8 bases, with 18 bases between. Supplemented by reference TRBV5-1 and TRBJ2-1, the full variable domain reads KAGVTQTPRYLIKTRGQQVTLSCSPISGHRSVSWYQQTPGQGLQFLFEYFSETQRNKGNFPGRFSGRQFSNSRSEMNVSTLELGDSALYLCASSSQTRGPYEQFFGPGTRLTVL.